This TCR beta chain derives from a study of blood T cell repertoires in COVID-19. Germline V gives CDR1 LGHNA, CDR2 YSLEER. The CDR3 spans 17 residues. The V and J ends lost 0 bases and 5 bases, in that order; junction bases with no gene match: 11. The sample holds one count of this clone. Sequencing used immunoSEQ multiplex PCR; TCRdb keeps in-frame clones, though not all of them. This sample has 100,000 or so clones, with about four fifths found just once. The specimen was peripheral blood. The TCR was taken from a man aged 80 or over with acute or convalescent COVID-19. V is TRBV4-3 and J is TRBJ2-5, with 8 bases that match TRBD1. CDR3 DNA sequence: TGCGCCAGCAGCCAAGATTTAACAGGGGGTGGATGGGAGACCCAGTACTTC. Translated: CASSQDLTGGGWETQYF.